What follows are 27 T cell receptor beta chains derived from one specimen sequenced in a study of early T cells in non-severe SARS-CoV-2 infection. TCRdb called the 5' RACE reads again in MiXCR, with one record for every CDR3 protein. Of 55,000 to 80,000 distinct CDR3 sequences listed, almost 9% are singletons. The starting material was whole blood, obtained at baseline. These receptors came from an adult who was a healthcare worker with PCR-confirmed SARS-CoV-2 infection or an uninfected control (not recorded which).

This clonotype was found many times. V is TRBV29-1 and J is TRBJ2-2; D is uncertain. Germline CDR1 and CDR2: SQVTM and ANQGSEA. Trimming stripped 2 bases from V and 6 bases from J, with 7 bases between. This CDR3 has 12 residues. The CDR3 DNA reads TGCAGCGTTGAATTCCCGGCCGGGGAGCTGTTTTTT. It encodes CSVEFPAGELFF.

The chain is built from TRBV7-6 and TRBJ2-1, with D perhaps matching TRBD2 (6 bases). Germline lookup yields CDR1 SGHVS and CDR2 FNYEAQ. The CDR3 sequence is 15 residues long. V lost 6 bases to trimming and J lost 11 bases, with 23 bases between them. This CDR3 is CASSNPYRTGSQQFF. The CDR3 DNA follows: TGTGCCAGCAGTAACCCTTATCGTACCGGGAGTCAGCAGTTCTTC.

This clonotype is large (0.1 to 1%) by share. For the CDR3, the DNA is TGTGCCAGCAGTGAGACAGGGACGGGGGAGCAGTACTTC. Residues: CASSETGTGEQYF. The V gene is TRBV6-1, the J gene TRBJ2-7; TRBD1 matches 7 bases. J was trimmed by 7 bases and V by 3 bases; bases with no gene match: 6. The germline V gene has CDR1 MNHNS and CDR2 SASEGT. CDR3 length equals 13 residues.

V and J are TRBV7-9 and TRBJ2-7, with D possibly being TRBD2 (6 bases). The CDR3 covers 13 residues. CDR1 and CDR2 from the germline V gene are SEHNR and FQNEAQ (reference sequence). The V and J ends lost 7 bases and 5 bases respectively, with 15 bases between them. As DNA, the CDR3 is TGTGCCAGCACCCTTATGGGGGAGGACGAGCAGTACTTC. Translated: CASTLMGEDEQYF.

CDR3 nucleotides: TGTGCCAGCAGCCTGCTTTGGCGGAACACAGATACGCAGTATTTT. It translates to CASSLLWRNTDTQYF. This rearrangement joins TRBV6-2 or TRBV6-3 to TRBJ2-3; D is uncertain. The CDR3 extends over 15 amino acids. CDR1 is MNHEY and CDR2 is SVGEGT in the germline V gene. V lost 6 bases and J lost 2, with 15 bases in between.

The chain couples TRBV20-1 to TRBJ2-7; D is undetermined. This CDR3 region has 11 residues. V shed 3 bases and J shed 3 bases, with 6 bases lying between them. Germline V gives CDR1 DFQATT, CDR2 SNEGSKA (reference sequence). The CDR3 DNA reads as TGCAGTGCTAGGAGTATCTACGAGCAGTACTTC. As protein: CSARSIYEQYF.

This clonotype was picked up many times. The J gene is TRBJ2-7, the V gene TRBV7-8, with 8 bases fitting TRBD2. The CDR3 totals 16 residues. Germline CDR1 SGHVS, CDR2 FQNEAQ. J gave up 5 bases and V 5 bases, and 14 bases lay outside the gene matches. CDR3 sequence (DNA): TGTGCCAGCAGCCCCCCACTTCGGGAGGGCCCAAACGAGCAGTACTTC. Its protein product is CASSPPLREGPNEQYF.

This clonotype came up many times. V and J are TRBV11-2 and TRBJ2-1, with D perhaps matching TRBD2 (5 bases). V lost 5 bases and J lost 1, with 9 bases in between. Germline loops: CDR1 SGHAT, CDR2 FQNNGV. This CDR3 region has 14 residues. The CDR3 spells CASSKLVSYNEQFF. Written as DNA, the CDR3 is TGTGCCAGCAGCAAACTAGTTTCCTACAATGAGCAGTTCTTC.

This clonotype was observed a handful of times. The J gene is TRBJ1-5, the V gene TRBV20-1; maybe TRBD1 (6 bases). CDR3 size: 12 residues. V dropped 5 bases and J dropped 6 bases, with 11 bases sitting between them. CDR1 is DFQATT, CDR2 SNEGSKA, per germline (reference sequence). For the CDR3, the DNA is TGCAGTGCTGGGGGGGGCTTTCAGCCCCAGCATTTT. This translates into CSAGGGFQPQHF.

This clonotype was detected ten times or more. The chain joins TRBV5-1 to TRBJ2-3; 12 nucleotides agree with TRBD2. V lost 4 bases to trimming and J lost 5 bases; unmatched junction nucleotides: 8. The CDR3 is 16 residues long. The germline V gene encodes CDR1 SGHRS and CDR2 YFSETQ. The CDR3: CASSPRLAGDGDTQYF. CDR3 nucleotides: TGCGCCAGCAGCCCCAGACTAGCGGGAGACGGAGATACGCAGTATTTT.

There are many counts of this clonotype. V is TRBV5-1 and J is TRBJ2-1; 8 nucleotides match TRBD2. The CDR3 extends over 16 amino acids. Losses at the gene ends were 5 bases for V and 2 bases for J; bases not matched to a gene: 9. Looked up from germline, CDR1 is SGHRS and CDR2 is YFSETQ. CDR3 sequence (DNA): TGCGCCAGCAGTTACACGGGAGGGGACGCCTACAATGAGCAGTTCTTC. Its translation is CASSYTGGDAYNEQFF.

The V call is TRBV6-5, the J call TRBJ2-5, with D tentatively TRBD1 (6 bases). Germline CDR1 and CDR2: MNHEY and SVGAGI. This CDR3 is built from 12 residues. The CDR3 loop is CEWARTDETQYF. The CDR3 DNA reads TGTGAATGGGCGAGGACAGACGAGACCCAGTACTTC.

V and J are TRBV9 and TRBJ1-2; D unclear. V was cut by 0 bases and J by 8 bases, with 17 bases left in between. This CDR3 has 15 amino acids. Germline-derived CDR1 and CDR2 are SGDLS and YYNGEE. CDR3 coding DNA: TGTGCCAGCAGCGTAGGGTTCCGGGCTGAGGAGGGCTACACCTTC. It specifies CASSVGFRAEEGYTF.

This clonotype was found a few times. The chain is built from TRBV7-8 and TRBJ2-7, with D possibly matching TRBD2 (6 bases). The CDR3 is 14 amino acids. Germline loops: CDR1 SGHVS, CDR2 FQNEAQ. V shed 5 bases and J shed 6 bases, with 17 bases lying between them. CDR3 sequence reads: CASSLPGAISEQYF. CDR3 coding DNA: TGTGCCAGCAGCCTCCCGGGAGCAATCTCCGAGCAGTACTTC.

This clonotype was counted ten times or more. The chain has TRBV7-2 and TRBJ2-5; 7 bases fit TRBD2. Looked up from germline, CDR1 is SGHTA and CDR2 is FQGNSA. V shed 4 bases and J 5 bases; nucleotides not matched to a gene: 10. The CDR3 spans 15 residues. This CDR3 is CASSYRTSLPETQYF. As DNA, the CDR3 is TGTGCCAGCAGCTACCGGACTAGTCTCCCGGAGACCCAGTACTTC. The full variable domain, in which reference TRBV7-2 and TRBJ2-5 provide the parts outside the CDR3, is GAGVSQSPSNKVTEKGKDVELRCDPISGHTALYWYRQSLGQGLEFLIYFQGNSAPDKSGLPSDRFSAERTGGSVSTLTIQRTQQEDSAVYLCASSYRTSLPETQYFGPGTRLLVL.

This clonotype has a handful of counts. The rearrangement joins TRBV5-1 to TRBJ2-1; D is perhaps TRBD2 (5 bases). Trimming shortened V by 4 bases and J by 8 bases, and 13 bases separated the two germline ends. Germline V CDR1 and CDR2: SGHRS, YFSETQ. CDR3 length equals 13 residues. CDR3 residues: CASSPGSVDEQFF. The CDR3 region has the DNA TGCGCCAGCAGCCCGGGATCTGTCGATGAGCAGTTCTTC.

This clonotype was seen ten or more times. The CDR3 sequence is CASGGRKNEQFF. As DNA, the CDR3 is TGTGCCAGCGGCGGGCGGAAAAATGAGCAGTTCTTC. This sequence joins TRBV7-9 and TRBJ2-1; a weak D match, TRBD2 (5 bases). Germline V gene lookup returns CDR1 SEHNR and CDR2 FQNEAQ (reference sequence). Deletions cut 8 bases from V and 7 bases from J, with 12 bases between. The CDR3 extends over 12 amino acids.

Only a few counts were recorded for this clonotype. V is TRBV3-1 and J is TRBJ2-1, with 7 bases aligning to TRBD1. CDR3 size: 16 residues. J was trimmed by 3 bases and V by 3 bases; bases with no gene match: 8. CDR1 is LGHDT and CDR2 is YNNKEL in the germline V gene (reference sequence). The CDR3 region has the DNA TGTGCCAGCAGCCAGGGTCCGGGACAGCTCTACAATGAGCAGTTCTTC. Residues: CASSQGPGQLYNEQFF.

The V and J genes are TRBV19 and TRBJ1-5; no firm D call. This CDR3 contains 14 residues. From germline, CDR1 is LNHDA and CDR2 SQIVND (reference sequence). The V and J ends lost 3 bases and 2 bases respectively, with 8 bases between them. CDR3 bases: TGTGCCAGTAGTATGGTGGCAGGCAATCAGCCCCAGCATTTT. Protein sequence: CASSMVAGNQPQHF.

Many counts were recorded for this clonotype. The chain links TRBV2 to TRBJ2-7; a possible D gene is TRBD2 (5 bases). V lost 7 bases to trimming and J lost 6 bases, with 16 bases between them. Germline CDR1 and CDR2: SNHLY and FYNNEI. CDR3 length: 13 residues. DNA of the CDR3: TGTGCCAGCAATACCCCGGAGGAGCCCGAGCAGTACTTC. This sequence encodes CASNTPEEPEQYF.

In its sample, this clonotype was seen a few times. The V gene is TRBV19, the J gene TRBJ1-1; no clear D gene. The CDR3 sequence is 13 residues long. V shed 7 bases and J shed 2 bases, with 11 bases lying between them. In germline, CDR1 is LNHDA, CDR2 SQIVND (reference sequence). The CDR3 DNA follows: TGTGCCAGTACCGCCGAAAGTAACACTGAAGCTTTCTTT. Protein product: CASTAESNTEAFF.

At least ten counts were recorded for this clonotype. The chain links TRBV7-8 to TRBJ2-7; the D gene is possibly TRBD2 (6 bases). V gave up 0 bases and J gave up 7 bases, with 16 bases separating them. Germline V gene lookup returns CDR1 SGHVS and CDR2 FQNEAQ. The CDR3 extends over 15 amino acids. CDR3 sequence: CASSLALDYPLEQYF. CDR3 DNA sequence: TGTGCCAGCAGCTTAGCCCTGGACTACCCGTTGGAGCAGTACTTC.

This clonotype was seen repeatedly, ten times or more. The CDR3 DNA follows: TGTGCCAGCAGTCGTCGGGACAGCGCACTCTATGGCTACACCTTC. Protein product: CASSRRDSALYGYTF. J is TRBJ1-2 and V is TRBV6-6, with TRBD1 matching over 7 bases. This CDR3 contains 15 residues. The germline V gene encodes CDR1 MNHNY and CDR2 SVGAGI (reference sequence). Trimming cost V 5 bases and J 4 bases; bases outside gene matches: 10.

The table lists this clonotype with a few counts. The V gene is TRBV6-2 or TRBV6-3, the J gene TRBJ1-2; D not resolved. Germline lookup yields CDR1 MNHEY and CDR2 SVGEGT. There are 15 residues in the CDR3. V lost 6 bases to trimming and J lost 7 bases, with 21 bases between them. The CDR3 coding sequence is TGTGCCAGCAGCCCCCCTGTGGAAGGAGACGGTGGCTACACCTTC. Amino acid sequence: CASSPPVEGDGGYTF.

Turning to this clonotype: No conserved phenylalanine or tryptophan ends this CDR3, so it is likely a read error. The V gene is TRBV7-8, the J gene TRBJ2-5; D ambiguous. In germline, CDR1 is SGHVS, CDR2 FQNEAQ. The CDR3 loop spans 12 amino acids. Trimming cost V 6 bases and J 4 bases, with 9 bases left between them. The CDR3 DNA reads TGTGCCAGCAGTCCCAATGGAGAGACCCAGTACGTC. Amino acids: CASSPNGETQYV.

This clonotype has just a few counts. The chain is built from TRBV9 and TRBJ2-3, with 7 bases matching TRBD2. Germline CDR1 reads SGDLS; CDR2 reads YYNGEE. The CDR3 covers 16 residues. V lost 3 bases and J lost 4; bases outside the gene matches: 11. This chain's CDR3 is CASSAGRQEPSDTQYF. The CDR3 bases are TGTGCCAGCAGCGCCGGGAGGCAAGAGCCCTCAGATACGCAGTATTTT.

The chain uses TRBV11-1 and TRBJ2-3, with TRBD1 matching 8 bases. V lost 4 bases and J lost 4; bases outside the gene matches: 7. CDR1 and CDR2 (germline): SGHAT, FQDESV (reference sequence). CDR3 length: 15 residues. The CDR3 DNA reads as TGTGCCAGCAGCTCCCAGGGGGCGATCGCAGATACGCAGTATTTT. As protein: CASSSQGAIADTQYF.